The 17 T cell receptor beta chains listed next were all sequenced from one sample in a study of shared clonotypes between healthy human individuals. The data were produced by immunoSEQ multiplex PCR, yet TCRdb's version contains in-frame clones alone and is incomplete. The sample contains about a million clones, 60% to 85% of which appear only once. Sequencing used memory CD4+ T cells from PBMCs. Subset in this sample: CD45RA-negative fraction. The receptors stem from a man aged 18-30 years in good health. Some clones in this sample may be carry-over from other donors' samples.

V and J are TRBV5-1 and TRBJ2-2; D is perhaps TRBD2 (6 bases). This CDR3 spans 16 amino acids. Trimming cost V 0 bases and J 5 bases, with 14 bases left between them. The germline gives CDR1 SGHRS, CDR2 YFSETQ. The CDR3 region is CASSLEAGYGTGELFF. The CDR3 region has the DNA TGCGCCAGCAGCTTGGAGGCGGGATATGGGACCGGGGAGCTGTTTTTT.

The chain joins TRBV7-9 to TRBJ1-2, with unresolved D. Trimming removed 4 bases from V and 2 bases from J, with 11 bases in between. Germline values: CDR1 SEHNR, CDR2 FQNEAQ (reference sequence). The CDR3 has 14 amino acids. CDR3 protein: CASSSQDRNYGYTF. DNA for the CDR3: TGTGCCAGCAGCTCCCAGGACCGAAACTATGGCTACACCTTC.

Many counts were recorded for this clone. The CDR3 coding sequence is TGTGCCAGCAGCCCCCCCGGGTCGGGGGCCCTCCCAAACACTGAAGCTTTCTTT. Translating it yields CASSPPGSGALPNTEAFF. This chain joins TRBV5-6 and TRBJ1-1; D might be TRBD1 (6 bases). The CDR3 contains 18 residues. Looked up from germline, CDR1 is SGHDT and CDR2 is YYEEEE. The V end lost 4 bases, the J end lost 2 bases, and 24 bases lay between the germline ends. The full variable domain, its missing parts supplied by reference TRBV5-6 and TRBJ1-1, is DAGVTQSPTHLIKTRGQQVTLRCSPKSGHDTVSWYQQALGQGPQFIFQYYEEEERQRGNFPDRFSGHQFPNYSSELNVNALLLGDSALYLCASSPPGSGALPNTEAFFGQGTRLTVV.

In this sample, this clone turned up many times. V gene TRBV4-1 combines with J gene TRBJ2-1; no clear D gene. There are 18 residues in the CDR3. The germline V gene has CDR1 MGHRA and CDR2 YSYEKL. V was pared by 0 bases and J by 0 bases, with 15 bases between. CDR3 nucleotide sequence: TGCGCCAGCAGCCAAGATATAGTTCGGGCGAGCTCCTACAATGAGCAGTTCTTC. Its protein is CASSQDIVRASSYNEQFF.

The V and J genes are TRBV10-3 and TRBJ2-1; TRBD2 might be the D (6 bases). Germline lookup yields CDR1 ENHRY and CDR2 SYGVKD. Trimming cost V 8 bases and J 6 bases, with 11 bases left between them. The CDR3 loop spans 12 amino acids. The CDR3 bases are TGTGCCATCGGAGGGGACGGCAATGAGCAGTTCTTC. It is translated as CAIGGDGNEQFF.

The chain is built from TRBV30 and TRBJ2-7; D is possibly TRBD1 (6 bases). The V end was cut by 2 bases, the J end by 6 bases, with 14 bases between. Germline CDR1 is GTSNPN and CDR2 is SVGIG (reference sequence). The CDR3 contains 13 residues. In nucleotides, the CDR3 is TGTGCCTGGAGTAAAGCAGGGGCAGGCGAGCAGTACTTC. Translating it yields CAWSKAGAGEQYF.

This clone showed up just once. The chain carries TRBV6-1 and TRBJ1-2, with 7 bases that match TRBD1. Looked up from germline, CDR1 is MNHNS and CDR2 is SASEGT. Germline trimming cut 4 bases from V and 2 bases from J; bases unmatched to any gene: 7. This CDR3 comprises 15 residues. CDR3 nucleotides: TGTGCCAGCAGTGGAGACAGGGCAACCAACTATGGCTACACCTTC. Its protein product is CASSGDRATNYGYTF.

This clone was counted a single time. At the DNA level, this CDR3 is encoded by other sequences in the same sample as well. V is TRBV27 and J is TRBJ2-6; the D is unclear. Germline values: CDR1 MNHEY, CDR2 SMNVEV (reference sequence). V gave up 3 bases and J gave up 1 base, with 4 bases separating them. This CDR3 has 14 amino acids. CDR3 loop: CASSLWSGANVLTF. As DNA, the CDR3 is TGTGCCAGCAGTTTGTGGTCTGGGGCCAACGTCCTGACTTTC.

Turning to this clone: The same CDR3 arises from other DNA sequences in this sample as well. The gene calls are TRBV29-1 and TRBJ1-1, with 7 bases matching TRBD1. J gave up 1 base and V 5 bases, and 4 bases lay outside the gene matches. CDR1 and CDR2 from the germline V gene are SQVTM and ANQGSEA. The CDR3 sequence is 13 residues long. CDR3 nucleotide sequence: TGCAGCGTTCGACAGGGCGGGAACACTGAAGCTTTCTTT. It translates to CSVRQGGNTEAFF.

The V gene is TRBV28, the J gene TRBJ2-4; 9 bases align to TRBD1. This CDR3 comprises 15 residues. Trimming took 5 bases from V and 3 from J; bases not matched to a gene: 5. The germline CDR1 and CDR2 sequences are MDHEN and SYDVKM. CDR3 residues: CASSPHRGRKNIQYF. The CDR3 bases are TGTGCCAGCAGTCCGCACAGGGGGCGCAAAAACATTCAGTACTTC. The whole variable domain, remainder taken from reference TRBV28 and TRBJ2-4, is DVKVTQSSRYLVKRTGEKVFLECVQDMDHENMFWYRQDPGLGLRLIYFSYDVKMKEKGDIPEGYSVSREKKERFSLILESASTNQTSMYLCASSPHRGRKNIQYFGAGTRLSVL.

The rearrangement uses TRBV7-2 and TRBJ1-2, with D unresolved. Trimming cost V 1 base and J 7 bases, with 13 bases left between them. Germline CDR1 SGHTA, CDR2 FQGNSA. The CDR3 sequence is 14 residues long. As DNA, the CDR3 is TGTGCCAGCAGCTTAGTTGTGGGTTCACGTGGCTACACCTTC. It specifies CASSLVVGSRGYTF.

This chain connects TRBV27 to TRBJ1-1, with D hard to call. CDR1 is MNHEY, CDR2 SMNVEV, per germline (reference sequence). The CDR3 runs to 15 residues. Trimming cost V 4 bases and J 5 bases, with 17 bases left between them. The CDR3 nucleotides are TGTGCCAGCAGTTCTAGGACGGGAGGTAGAACTGAAGCTTTCTTT. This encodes CASSSRTGGRTEAFF.

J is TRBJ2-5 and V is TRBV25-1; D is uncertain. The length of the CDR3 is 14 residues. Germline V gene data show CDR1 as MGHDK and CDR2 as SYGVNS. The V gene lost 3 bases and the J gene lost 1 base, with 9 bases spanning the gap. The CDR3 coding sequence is TGTGCCAGCAGTGATTTCCCACTCCAAGAGACCCAGTACTTC. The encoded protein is CASSDFPLQETQYF.

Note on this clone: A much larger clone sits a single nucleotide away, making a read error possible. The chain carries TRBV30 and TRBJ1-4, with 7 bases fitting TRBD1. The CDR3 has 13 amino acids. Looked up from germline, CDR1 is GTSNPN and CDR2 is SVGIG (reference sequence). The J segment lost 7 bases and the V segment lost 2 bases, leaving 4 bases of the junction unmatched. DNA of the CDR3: TGTGCCTGGAGTAGGGACAGTGGTGAAAAACTGTTTTTT. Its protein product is CAWSRDSGEKLFF.

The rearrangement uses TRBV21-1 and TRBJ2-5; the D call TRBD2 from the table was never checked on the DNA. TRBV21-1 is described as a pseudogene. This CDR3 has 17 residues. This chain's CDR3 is CASSKILGGTLGETQYF. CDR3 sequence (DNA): TGTGCCAGCAGCAAGATCCTCGGGGGGACGTTAGGGGAGACCCAGTACTTC.

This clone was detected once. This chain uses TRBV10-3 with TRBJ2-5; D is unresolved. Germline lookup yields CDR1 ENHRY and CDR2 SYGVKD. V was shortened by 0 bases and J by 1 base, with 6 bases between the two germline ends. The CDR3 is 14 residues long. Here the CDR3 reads CAISESNSQETQYF. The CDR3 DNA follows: TGTGCCATCAGTGAGTCGAACAGCCAAGAGACCCAGTACTTC.

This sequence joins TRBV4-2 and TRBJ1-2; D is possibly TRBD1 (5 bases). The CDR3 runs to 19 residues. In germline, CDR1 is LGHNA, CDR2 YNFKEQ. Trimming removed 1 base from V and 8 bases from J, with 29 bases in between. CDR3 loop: CASSQGYPPGSGERGGYTF. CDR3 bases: TGTGCCAGCAGCCAAGGCTATCCCCCAGGCTCCGGGGAAAGGGGAGGCTACACCTTC.